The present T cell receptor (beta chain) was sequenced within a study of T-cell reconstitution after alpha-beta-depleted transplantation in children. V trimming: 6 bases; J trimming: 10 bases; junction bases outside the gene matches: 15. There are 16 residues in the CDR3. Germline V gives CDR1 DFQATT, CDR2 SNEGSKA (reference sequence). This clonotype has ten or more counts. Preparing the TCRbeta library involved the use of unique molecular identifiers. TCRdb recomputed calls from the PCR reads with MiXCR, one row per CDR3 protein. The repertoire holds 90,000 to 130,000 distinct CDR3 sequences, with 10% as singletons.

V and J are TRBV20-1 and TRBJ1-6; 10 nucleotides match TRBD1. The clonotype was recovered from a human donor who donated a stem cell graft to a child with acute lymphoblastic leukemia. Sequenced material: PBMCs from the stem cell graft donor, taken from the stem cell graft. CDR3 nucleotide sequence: TGCAGTGCCCGGGGGACAGGGGCGGGGGAAAGGTCACCCCTCCACTTT. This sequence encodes CSARGTGAGERSPLHF.